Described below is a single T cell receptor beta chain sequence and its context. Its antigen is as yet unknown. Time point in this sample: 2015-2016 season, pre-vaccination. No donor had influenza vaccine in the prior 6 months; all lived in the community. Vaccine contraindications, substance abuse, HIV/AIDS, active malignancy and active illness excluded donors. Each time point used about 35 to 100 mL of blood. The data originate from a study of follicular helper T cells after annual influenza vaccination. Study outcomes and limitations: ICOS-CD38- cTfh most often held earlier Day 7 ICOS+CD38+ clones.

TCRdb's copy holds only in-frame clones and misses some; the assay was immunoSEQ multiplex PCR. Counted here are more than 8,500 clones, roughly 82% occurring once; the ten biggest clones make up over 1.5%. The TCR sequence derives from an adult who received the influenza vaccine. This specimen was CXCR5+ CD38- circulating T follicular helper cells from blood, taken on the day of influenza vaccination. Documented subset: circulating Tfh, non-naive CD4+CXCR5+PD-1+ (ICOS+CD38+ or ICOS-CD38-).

The CDR3 DNA follows: TGTGCCAGCAGCAACCCGGGACGATCGACATTGTACAATGAGCAGTTCTTC. Its protein product is CASSNPGRSTLYNEQFF. V gene TRBV7-9 combines with J gene TRBJ2-1; possibly TRBD1 or TRBD2 for D (5 bases each). Looked up from germline, CDR1 is SEHNR and CDR2 is FQNEAQ (reference sequence). The CDR3 covers 17 residues. The V and J ends lost 5 bases and 4 bases respectively, with 21 bases between them.